What follows are 12 T cell receptor beta chains derived from one specimen sequenced in a study of radiation and T cells in renal cell carcinoma. Time point denoted: blood 2 weeks post-SBRT. As to treatment: 15 Gy SBRT to primary tumor, nephrectomy 4 weeks later. The assay was immunoSEQ multiplex PCR, and TCRdb's table has in-frame clones only and misses some. Of 100,000 to 150,000 clones in the sample, 81% were seen once. The sample was blood, taken from a patient whose treatment included radiotherapy and nephrectomy. The receptors come from a man aged 45-65 years with renal cell carcinoma.

This sequence joins TRBV28 and TRBJ2-5; possibly TRBD1 or TRBD2 for D (6 bases each). Germline CDR1 is MDHEN and CDR2 is SYDVKM. This CDR3 spans 13 amino acids. V lost 2 bases and J 5 bases, leaving 9 bases between the germline ends. The CDR3: CASSLGGRETQYF. As DNA, the CDR3 is TGTGCCAGCAGTTTAGGGGGGCGCGAGACCCAGTACTTC.

The chain joins TRBV30 to TRBJ2-1; tentative D call: TRBD1 (6 bases). CDR1 and CDR2 (germline): GTSNPN, SVGIG (reference sequence). The CDR3 is 10 amino acids. Trimming took off 4 bases at V and 12 bases at J, with 10 bases between the two ends. The chain's CDR3 is CAWMGARQFF. As DNA, the CDR3 is TGTGCCTGGATGGGGGCGAGGCAGTTCTTC.

The chain recombines TRBV6-6 with TRBJ1-2; the D gene is possibly TRBD1 (5 bases). This CDR3 contains 14 residues. The V end was cut by 8 bases, the J end by 8 bases, with 21 bases between. Germline values: CDR1 MNHNY, CDR2 SVGAGI (reference sequence). CDR3 in amino acids: CASGMGDLAGGYTF. The CDR3, as DNA: TGTGCCAGCGGTATGGGGGACCTGGCTGGCGGCTACACCTTC.

The chain couples TRBV7-2 to TRBJ2-1, with 11 bases fitting TRBD2. The junction had 2 bases not matched to a gene; V was cut back by 5 bases and J by 2 bases. CDR3 length: 15 residues. Germline CDR1 reads SGHTA; CDR2 reads FQGNSA. The CDR3 DNA sequence: TGTGCCAGCAGCCCGACTAGCGGGGCCTACAATGAGCAGTTCTTC. Translation: CASSPTSGAYNEQFF. Looking up the rest from reference TRBV7-2 and TRBJ2-1 gives the full variable domain: GAGVSQSPSNKVTEKGKDVELRCDPISGHTALYWYRQSLGQGLEFLIYFQGNSAPDKSGLPSDRFSAERTGGSVSTLTIQRTQQEDSAVYLCASSPTSGAYNEQFFGPGTRLTVL.

V is TRBV6-1 and J is TRBJ1-2; D not certain. This CDR3 has 15 amino acids. Trimming took 4 bases from V and 7 from J, leaving 19 bases between them. Germline CDR1 and CDR2: MNHNS and SASEGT. The CDR3 is CASSAPGREWAGYTF. Here the CDR3 DNA reads TGTGCCAGCAGTGCCCCCGGAAGGGAGTGGGCTGGCTACACCTTC.

Remarks on this clone: The DNA is omitted, as the CDR3 cannot be located on it reliably, and the CDR3 follows TCRdb's listing. The V gene is TRBV30, the J gene TRBJ2-2. The CDR3 spans 18 residues, counting both ends. Germline V CDR1 and CDR2: GTSNPN, SVGIG (reference sequence). The CDR3 sequence is CAWSVEDAAVPLSGELFF.

The chain has TRBV7-2 and TRBJ2-5, with TRBD2 as a possible D gene (7 bases). The CDR3 runs 14 residues. Trimming removed 6 bases at V and 4 bases at J, with 15 bases between. Germline V lookup: CDR1 SGHTA, CDR2 FQGNSA. CDR3 sequence reads: CASSLGGARETQYF. CDR3 nucleotide sequence: TGTGCCAGCAGTCTAGGGGGGGCTCGAGAGACCCAGTACTTC.

The chain uses TRBV30 and TRBJ2-7, with D perhaps assigned TRBD1 or TRBD2 (5 bases each). The CDR3 is 13 residues long. Germline lookup yields CDR1 GTSNPN and CDR2 SVGIG (reference sequence). Trimming shortened V by 2 bases and J by 4 bases, and 12 bases separated the two germline ends. CDR3 nucleotides: TGTGCCTGGAGTTGGGGACCCTCGTACGAGCAGTACTTC. Encoded protein: CAWSWGPSYEQYF.

This clone has more than one count but fewer than ten. This rearrangement joins TRBV14 to TRBJ1-1; D is undetermined. V was cut by 1 base and J by 4 bases, with 10 bases left in between. Germline V CDR1 and CDR2: SGHDN, FVKESK. The CDR3 is 14 residues long. The CDR3 reads CASSQVVSPTEAFF. CDR3 sequence (DNA): TGTGCCAGCAGCCAAGTCGTCTCACCCACTGAAGCTTTCTTT.

A note on this clone: Other DNA sequences in the sample encode the same CDR3. The V gene is TRBV10-3, the J gene TRBJ1-1; D is perhaps TRBD1 (5 bases). Trimming pared 4 bases from V and 1 base from J, leaving 7 bases between. The CDR3 runs to 13 residues. Germline CDR1 is ENHRY and CDR2 is SYGVKD. CDR3 coding DNA: TGTGCCATCAGTGGAACAGGGAACACTGAAGCTTTCTTT. It yields the protein CAISGTGNTEAFF.

The CDR3 protein is CASSSDRGPYEQYF. CDR3 in DNA: TGTGCCAGCAGTTCGGACAGGGGCCCCTACGAGCAGTACTTC. V and J are TRBV27 and TRBJ2-7; 9 positions agree with TRBD1. CDR1 is MNHEY, CDR2 SMNVEV, per germline (reference sequence). Unmatched junction bases numbered 3, after V lost 4 bases and J lost 2 bases. The CDR3 sequence is 14 residues long.

This clone was detected only a few times. J is TRBJ1-1 and V is TRBV29-1, with a weak D call TRBD1 (5 bases). Trimming removed 4 bases from V and 3 bases from J, with 12 bases in between. This CDR3 contains 13 residues. Per germline, CDR1 SQVTM and CDR2 ANQGSEA. CDR3: CSVVRLGDTEAFF. The CDR3 DNA follows: TGCAGCGTTGTGCGACTGGGGGACACTGAAGCTTTCTTT.